Listed below are T cell receptor beta chains from one sample, sequenced in a study of Ad26.COV2.S vaccination and SARS-CoV-2 variants. Repertoires were generated with immunoSEQ multiplex PCR, while TCRdb's copy carries only in-frame clones and drops some. The table shows hundreds of thousands of clones, with about 92% occurring only once. Material: peripheral blood, obtained in a trial of Ad26.COV2.S vaccine versus placebo. These receptors came from a person between 18 and 65 years old who received the Ad26.COV2.S COVID-19 vaccine or a placebo. Each CDR3 is given with its conserved first and last residue. The D gene is left open where the match is weak. The listing skips clone size in some rows; elsewhere it reads once, few, many or a size class.

d_call: -
clone_size: -
v_call: TRBV21-1
j_call: TRBJ1-1
cdr3_length: 18
cdr3_aa: CASTHHQKAGDLNTEAFF
cdr3_nt: TGTGCCAGCACCCACCATCAAAAAGCAGGGGATCTGAACACTGAAGCTTTCTTT

d_call: TRBD1
clone_size: -
v_call: TRBV30
j_call: TRBJ2-1
cdr3_length: 19
cdr3_aa: CAWSTHRGLSHDQNNEQFF
cdr3_nt: TGTGCCTGGAGTACCCACAGGGGGCTCTCACATGACCAAAACAATGAGCAGTTCTTC

d_call: -
clone_size: -
v_call: TRBV19
j_call: TRBJ1-4
cdr3_length: 15
cdr3_aa: CASIRGGLTNEKLFF
cdr3_nt: TGTGCCAGTATTCGAGGAGGACTAACTAATGAAAAACTGTTTTTT

d_call: TRBD2
clone_size: once
v_call: TRBV7-9
j_call: TRBJ2-1
cdr3_length: 15
cdr3_aa: CASSLAQGTSNEQFF
cdr3_nt: TGTGCCAGCAGCTTAGCGCAAGGGACTAGCAATGAGCAGTTCTTC

d_call: TRBD1
clone_size: once
v_call: TRBV28
j_call: TRBJ2-7
cdr3_length: 15
cdr3_aa: CASTRPRTGTYEQYF
cdr3_nt: TGTGCCAGCACCCGTCCCCGGACAGGGACCTACGAGCAGTACTTC

d_call: -
clone_size: once
v_call: TRBV28
j_call: TRBJ1-5
cdr3_length: 12
cdr3_aa: CASSLRGQPQHF
cdr3_nt: TGTGCCAGCAGTTTACGTGGTCAGCCCCAGCATTTT

d_call: TRBD1
clone_size: -
v_call: TRBV6-6
j_call: TRBJ1-4
cdr3_length: 14
cdr3_aa: CASEPGTGNEKLFF
cdr3_nt: TGTGCCAGCGAACCCGGGACAGGGAATGAAAAACTGTTTTTT

d_call: -
clone_size: -
v_call: TRBV7-9
j_call: TRBJ2-5
cdr3_length: 16
cdr3_aa: CASSLLRPGAQETQYF
cdr3_nt: TGTGCCAGCAGCTTATTGCGTCCCGGAGCGCAAGAGACCCAGTACTTC

d_call: -
clone_size: -
v_call: TRBV4-1
j_call: TRBJ1-2
cdr3_length: 14
cdr3_aa: CASSHIGYNYGYTF
cdr3_nt: TGCGCCAGCAGCCATATAGGTTATAACTATGGCTACACCTTC

d_call: TRBD1
clone_size: -
v_call: TRBV4-1
j_call: TRBJ2-6
cdr3_length: 18
cdr3_aa: CASSQGPQGVSGANVLTF
cdr3_nt: TGCGCCAGCAGCCAAGGTCCCCAGGGGGTCTCTGGGGCCAACGTCCTGACTTTC

d_call: -
clone_size: -
v_call: TRBV19
j_call: TRBJ2-1
cdr3_length: 18
cdr3_aa: CASSIGGGSLSSYNEQFF
cdr3_nt: TGTGCCAGTAGTATTGGAGGGGGCTCCTTAAGCTCCTACAATGAGCAGTTCTTC

d_call: -
clone_size: -
v_call: TRBV6-6
j_call: TRBJ2-7
cdr3_length: 15
cdr3_aa: CASSPEWGRTAEQYF
cdr3_nt: TGTGCCAGCAGCCCAGAGTGGGGGCGGACAGCCGAGCAGTACTTC

d_call: -
clone_size: -
v_call: TRBV6-2/TRBV6-3
j_call: TRBJ1-1
cdr3_length: 16
cdr3_aa: CASSHKNRRSNTEAFF
cdr3_nt: TGTGCCAGCAGTCACAAGAACAGGCGCTCCAACACTGAAGCTTTCTTT

d_call: -
clone_size: -
v_call: TRBV7-2
j_call: TRBJ2-7
cdr3_length: 16
cdr3_aa: CASSLAAGLTNYEQYF
cdr3_nt: TGTGCCAGCAGCTTAGCGGCGGGACTCACTAACTACGAGCAGTACTTC

d_call: TRBD1
clone_size: -
v_call: TRBV15
j_call: TRBJ2-7
cdr3_length: 13
cdr3_aa: CATSRTGAYEQYF
cdr3_nt: TGTGCCACCAGCAGGACAGGGGCTTACGAGCAGTACTTC

d_call: TRBD2
clone_size: -
v_call: TRBV15
j_call: TRBJ2-1
cdr3_length: 20
cdr3_aa: CATSISPGLAGGVSYNEQFF
cdr3_nt: TGTGCCACCAGCATTTCCCCGGGACTAGCGGGGGGGGTCTCCTACAATGAGCAGTTCTTC

d_call: TRBD2
clone_size: -
v_call: TRBV9
j_call: TRBJ2-1
cdr3_length: 15
cdr3_aa: CASSVDSGAYNEQFF
cdr3_nt: TGTGCCAGCAGCGTAGACAGCGGGGCGTACAATGAGCAGTTCTTC

d_call: -
clone_size: -
v_call: TRBV7-2
j_call: TRBJ2-5
cdr3_length: 13
cdr3_aa: CASSSQLRETQYF
cdr3_nt: TGTGCCAGCAGCAGCCAACTCCGGGAGACCCAGTACTTC

d_call: -
clone_size: -
v_call: TRBV4-1
j_call: TRBJ1-2
cdr3_length: 15
cdr3_aa: CASSQDGQGGYGYTF
cdr3_nt: TGCGCCAGCAGCCAAGATGGGCAGGGCGGCTATGGCTACACCTTC

d_call: -
clone_size: -
v_call: TRBV7-6
j_call: TRBJ2-7
cdr3_length: 13
cdr3_aa: CASSFVSGDEQYF
cdr3_nt: TGTGCCAGCAGCTTCGTATCCGGCGACGAGCAGTACTTC

d_call: -
clone_size: -
v_call: TRBV4-3
j_call: TRBJ1-2
cdr3_length: 14
cdr3_aa: CASSQDYGGYGYTF
cdr3_nt: TGCGCCAGCAGCCAAGATTACGGAGGCTATGGCTACACCTTC

d_call: -
clone_size: -
v_call: TRBV7-6
j_call: TRBJ2-5
cdr3_length: 15
cdr3_aa: CASSSVTGSQETQYF
cdr3_nt: TGTGCCAGCAGCTCAGTCACCGGGTCCCAAGAGACCCAGTACTTC

d_call: TRBD1
clone_size: -
v_call: TRBV4-1
j_call: TRBJ1-6
cdr3_length: 15
cdr3_aa: CASTTIGQGTSPLHF
cdr3_nt: TGCGCCAGCACCACAATCGGACAGGGGACTTCACCCCTCCACTTT

d_call: -
clone_size: -
v_call: TRBV28
j_call: TRBJ1-2
cdr3_length: 13
cdr3_aa: CASSPDLNYGYTF
cdr3_nt: TGTGCCAGCAGCCCGGACCTTAACTATGGCTACACCTTC

d_call: TRBD2
clone_size: -
v_call: TRBV9
j_call: TRBJ2-3
cdr3_length: 16
cdr3_aa: CASSVGLAGDTDTQYF
cdr3_nt: TGTGCCAGCAGCGTAGGACTAGCGGGGGACACAGATACGCAGTATTTT

d_call: -
clone_size: -
v_call: TRBV12-3/TRBV12-4
j_call: TRBJ1-5
cdr3_length: 11
cdr3_aa: CASGFDMPQHF
cdr3_nt: TGTGCCAGCGGGTTTGACATGCCCCAGCATTTT

d_call: -
clone_size: -
v_call: TRBV19
j_call: TRBJ1-6
cdr3_length: 13
cdr3_aa: CASSIRGNSPLHF
cdr3_nt: TGTGCCAGTAGTATTCGGGGTAATTCACCCCTCCACTTT

d_call: TRBD2
clone_size: -
v_call: TRBV7-2
j_call: TRBJ2-1
cdr3_length: 16
cdr3_aa: CASSLGLAGIYNEQFF
cdr3_nt: TGTGCCAGCAGCTTAGGACTAGCGGGGATCTACAATGAGCAGTTCTTC

d_call: -
clone_size: -
v_call: TRBV4-3
j_call: TRBJ1-5
cdr3_length: 15
cdr3_aa: CASSHADGPNQPQHF
cdr3_nt: TGCGCCAGCAGCCACGCCGACGGACCCAATCAGCCCCAGCATTTT

d_call: TRBD1
clone_size: -
v_call: TRBV19
j_call: TRBJ1-4
cdr3_length: 17
cdr3_aa: CASSPALDREANEKLFF
cdr3_nt: TGTGCCAGTAGTCCAGCCCTCGACAGGGAGGCTAATGAAAAACTGTTTTTT

d_call: -
clone_size: -
v_call: TRBV9
j_call: TRBJ1-1
cdr3_length: 15
cdr3_aa: CASSVGGAKNTEAFF
cdr3_nt: TGTGCCAGCAGCGTAGGAGGGGCAAAGAACACTGAAGCTTTCTTT

d_call: -
clone_size: -
v_call: TRBV27
j_call: TRBJ1-5
cdr3_length: 14
cdr3_aa: CASSLSVPYQPQHF
cdr3_nt: TGTGCCAGCAGTTTATCGGTCCCCTATCAGCCCCAGCATTTT

d_call: TRBD1
clone_size: -
v_call: TRBV7-8
j_call: TRBJ1-3
cdr3_length: 16
cdr3_aa: CASSQWTGIGGNTIYF
cdr3_nt: TGTGCCAGCAGCCAGTGGACAGGGATCGGAGGAAACACCATATATTTT

d_call: TRBD2
clone_size: -
v_call: TRBV3-1/TRBV3-2
j_call: TRBJ2-3
cdr3_length: 15
cdr3_aa: CASSQQAGYTDTQYF
cdr3_nt: TGTGCCAGCAGCCAACAAGCGGGGTACACAGATACGCAGTATTTT

d_call: TRBD2
clone_size: -
v_call: TRBV28
j_call: TRBJ2-5
cdr3_length: 15
cdr3_aa: CASSLSGGGLETQYF
cdr3_nt: TGTGCCAGCAGTTTATCCGGCGGGGGGTTGGAGACCCAGTACTTC

d_call: TRBD2
clone_size: -
v_call: TRBV28
j_call: TRBJ2-4
cdr3_length: 14
cdr3_aa: CASSSPGLANIQYF
cdr3_nt: TGTGCCAGCAGCTCTCCGGGACTAGCCAACATTCAGTACTTC

d_call: -
clone_size: few
v_call: TRBV3-1/TRBV3-2
j_call: TRBJ1-5
cdr3_length: 17
cdr3_aa: CASSILEVGFNNQPQHF
cdr3_nt: TGTGCCAGCAGTATCCTGGAGGTGGGCTTCAACAATCAGCCCCAGCATTTT

d_call: -
clone_size: -
v_call: TRBV25-1
j_call: TRBJ1-6
cdr3_length: 16
cdr3_aa: CASSPPRGTNNSPLHF
cdr3_nt: TGTGCCAGCAGTCCCCCGAGGGGGACCAATAATTCACCCCTCCACTTT

d_call: TRBD1
clone_size: -
v_call: TRBV7-9
j_call: TRBJ1-2
cdr3_length: 13
cdr3_aa: CASSLGQGYGYTF
cdr3_nt: TGTGCCAGCAGCTTGGGACAGGGCTATGGCTACACCTTC

d_call: TRBD1
clone_size: -
v_call: TRBV10-1
j_call: TRBJ2-1
cdr3_length: 14
cdr3_aa: CASSSGTVHNEQFF
cdr3_nt: TGCGCCAGCAGCTCCGGGACAGTACACAATGAGCAGTTCTTC

d_call: -
clone_size: -
v_call: TRBV6-1
j_call: TRBJ1-1
cdr3_length: 13
cdr3_aa: CASSIDSHTEAFF
cdr3_nt: TGTGCCAGCAGCATCGACAGCCACACTGAAGCTTTCTTT

d_call: -
clone_size: once
v_call: TRBV6-2/TRBV6-3
j_call: TRBJ2-2
cdr3_length: 15
cdr3_aa: CASSYVIPDVGELFF
cdr3_nt: TGTGCCAGCAGTTACGTCATCCCGGACGTCGGGGAGCTGTTTTTT

d_call: TRBD2
clone_size: few
v_call: TRBV30
j_call: TRBJ2-5
cdr3_length: 16
cdr3_aa: CAWSEGEAGGQETQYF
cdr3_nt: TGTGCCTGGAGTGAAGGGGAAGCGGGGGGGCAAGAGACCCAGTACTTC

d_call: TRBD2
clone_size: -
v_call: TRBV4-3
j_call: TRBJ2-3
cdr3_length: 16
cdr3_aa: CASSRTYSGVADTQYF
cdr3_nt: TGCGCCAGCAGCCGGACTTATAGCGGGGTCGCAGATACGCAGTATTTT

d_call: -
clone_size: -
v_call: TRBV18
j_call: TRBJ1-5
cdr3_length: 12
cdr3_aa: CASSPSNQPQHF
cdr3_nt: TGTGCCAGCTCACCATCCAATCAGCCCCAGCATTTT

d_call: TRBD2
clone_size: -
v_call: TRBV23-1
j_call: TRBJ2-7
cdr3_length: 14
cdr3_aa: CASTGAGVPDEQYF
cdr3_nt: TGCGCCAGCACCGGTGCGGGGGTTCCGGACGAGCAGTACTTC

d_call: TRBD2
clone_size: many
v_call: TRBV10-1
j_call: TRBJ2-7
cdr3_length: 13
cdr3_aa: CASLAGDSYEQYF
cdr3_nt: TGCGCCAGCTTGGCGGGGGACTCCTACGAGCAGTACTTC

d_call: -
clone_size: -
v_call: TRBV9
j_call: TRBJ1-5
cdr3_length: 14
cdr3_aa: CASSVGSSGQPQHF
cdr3_nt: TGTGCCAGCAGCGTAGGTTCCAGCGGGCAGCCCCAGCATTTT

d_call: TRBD2
clone_size: -
v_call: TRBV5-1
j_call: TRBJ2-1
cdr3_length: 16
cdr3_aa: CASSWLAGGGSVEQFF
cdr3_nt: TGCGCCAGCAGCTGGTTAGCGGGGGGCGGATCAGTTGAGCAGTTCTTC

d_call: -
clone_size: -
v_call: TRBV18
j_call: TRBJ1-6
cdr3_length: 15
cdr3_aa: CASSPTQGLNSPLHF
cdr3_nt: TGTGCCAGCTCACCGACTCAGGGGCTAAATTCACCCCTCCACTTT

d_call: TRBD2
clone_size: -
v_call: TRBV19
j_call: TRBJ2-7
cdr3_length: 12
cdr3_aa: CASSIGGYEQYF
cdr3_nt: TGTGCCAGTAGTATCGGGGGGTACGAGCAGTACTTC

d_call: -
clone_size: -
v_call: TRBV19
j_call: TRBJ1-2
cdr3_length: 13
cdr3_aa: CASSIFSGVGYTF
cdr3_nt: TGTGCCAGTAGTATCTTTTCAGGGGTCGGCTACACCTTC

d_call: TRBD1
clone_size: -
v_call: TRBV6-5
j_call: TRBJ2-3
cdr3_length: 14
cdr3_aa: CASSPPGGPDTQYF
cdr3_nt: TGTGCCAGCAGCCCCCCAGGGGGCCCCGATACGCAGTATTTT

d_call: -
clone_size: -
v_call: TRBV6-5
j_call: TRBJ2-3
cdr3_length: 14
cdr3_aa: CASRPRGLSDTQYF
cdr3_nt: TGTGCCAGCAGACCCCGGGGCCTATCAGATACGCAGTATTTT

d_call: -
clone_size: few
v_call: TRBV5-1
j_call: TRBJ1-1
cdr3_length: 13
cdr3_aa: CASSLGAVTEAFF
cdr3_nt: TGCGCCAGCAGCTTGGGGGCGGTCACTGAAGCTTTCTTT

d_call: -
clone_size: -
v_call: TRBV12-3/TRBV12-4
j_call: TRBJ1-1
cdr3_length: 13
cdr3_aa: CASSTGLNTEAFF
cdr3_nt: TGTGCCAGCAGCACGGGACTCAACACTGAAGCTTTCTTT

d_call: -
clone_size: -
v_call: TRBV7-2
j_call: TRBJ2-2
cdr3_length: 14
cdr3_aa: CASQAVLGGGELFF
cdr3_nt: TGTGCCAGCCAGGCGGTGTTGGGAGGCGGGGAGCTGTTTTTT

d_call: TRBD1
clone_size: -
v_call: TRBV20-1
j_call: TRBJ1-1
cdr3_length: 14
cdr3_aa: CSASAAGGATEAFF
cdr3_nt: TGCAGTGCTAGTGCCGCAGGGGGCGCGACTGAAGCTTTCTTT

d_call: TRBD2
clone_size: -
v_call: TRBV5-1
j_call: TRBJ2-3
cdr3_length: 17
cdr3_aa: CASSWGLAGGSPDTQYF
cdr3_nt: TGCGCCAGCAGCTGGGGCTTAGCGGGGGGTAGCCCAGATACGCAGTATTTT

d_call: -
clone_size: -
v_call: TRBV29-1
j_call: TRBJ1-4
cdr3_length: 13
cdr3_aa: CSATLGQNEKLFF
cdr3_nt: TGCAGCGCAACCCTGGGGCAAAATGAAAAACTGTTTTTT